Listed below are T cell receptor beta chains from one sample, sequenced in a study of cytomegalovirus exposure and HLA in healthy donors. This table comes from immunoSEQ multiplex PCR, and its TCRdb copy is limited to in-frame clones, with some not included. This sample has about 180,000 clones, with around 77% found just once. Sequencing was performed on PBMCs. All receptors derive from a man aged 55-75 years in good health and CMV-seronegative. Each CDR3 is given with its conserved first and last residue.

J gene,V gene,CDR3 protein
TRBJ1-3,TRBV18,CASSPGAAGNTIYF
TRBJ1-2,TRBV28,CASSLSGGGAGYGYTF
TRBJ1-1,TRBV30,CAWTKGGTEAFF
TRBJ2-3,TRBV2,CASRRSSTDTQYF
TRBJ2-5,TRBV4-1,CASSQDGITGETQYF
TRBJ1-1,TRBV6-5,CASRRQNTEAFF
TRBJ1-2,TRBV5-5,CASSFTGGVNYGYTF
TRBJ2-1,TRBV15,CATSRDLLSSGYSNEQFF
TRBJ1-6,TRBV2,CASGGDPNSPLHF
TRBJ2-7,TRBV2,CASSDGQGYASYEQYF
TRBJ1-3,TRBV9,CASSGTGGFVGNTIYF
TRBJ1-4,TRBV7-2,CASSRNRVSGEKLFF
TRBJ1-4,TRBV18,CASRTTGEEKLFF
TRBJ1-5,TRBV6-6,CASSYGQGRNQPQHF
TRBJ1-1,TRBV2,CASRLDRGKTEAFF
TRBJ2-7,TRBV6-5,CASSYQREAYEQYF
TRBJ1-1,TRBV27,CASSPTGLVGAFF
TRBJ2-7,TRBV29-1,CSVDRGYEQYF
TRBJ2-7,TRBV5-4,CASSLGISASSGQYF
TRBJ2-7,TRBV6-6,CASSQVRAEEYEQYF
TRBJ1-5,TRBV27,CASSSLDRPNQPQHF
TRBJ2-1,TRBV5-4,CASSPWNSPGQGDNEQFF
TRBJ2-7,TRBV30,CAWSLGQVSSYEQYF
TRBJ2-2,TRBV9,CAPAGDPSGLAGGTNTGELFF
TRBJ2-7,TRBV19,CASSAGSLSYEQYF
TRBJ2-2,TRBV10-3,CAISESGRENTGELFF
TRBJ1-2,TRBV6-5,CASSLIGQGCGYTF
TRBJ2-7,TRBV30,CAWSVQAPNEQYF
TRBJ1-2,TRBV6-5,CASSLYFGGGEGYTF
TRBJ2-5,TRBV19,CASSLRGREEETQYF
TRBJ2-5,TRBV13,CASSFFRLAEETQYF
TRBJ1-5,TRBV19,CASSMGRGTGRGRPQHF
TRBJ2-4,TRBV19,CASSTPGGETKNIQYF
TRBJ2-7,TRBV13,CASSPRGSGKNYEQYF
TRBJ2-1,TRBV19,CASSTYYTSGDEQFF
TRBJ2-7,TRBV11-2,CASLGAGYEQYF
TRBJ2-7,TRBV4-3,CASSQNRGSEQYF
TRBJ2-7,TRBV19,CASSLGQGGSYEQYF
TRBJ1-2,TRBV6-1,CASSKPGNYGYTF
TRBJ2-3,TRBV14,CASSQDSLTGWVGTDTQYF
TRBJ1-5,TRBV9,CASSVGAASQPQHF
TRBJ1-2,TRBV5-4,CASRPGQQPGYTF
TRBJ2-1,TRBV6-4,CASSEGTSGSVPNEQFF
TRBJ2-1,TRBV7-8,CASSQMQGNNEQFF
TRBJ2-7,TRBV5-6,CASSSQYEQYF
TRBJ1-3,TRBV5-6,CASSLGGSGNTIYF
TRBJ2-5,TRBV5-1,CASSPVRGETQYF
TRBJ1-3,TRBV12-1,CASSCQDRGFGNTIYF
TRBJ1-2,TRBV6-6,CASRTAGEGIDGYTF
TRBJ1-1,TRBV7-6,CASSSDTNTEAFF
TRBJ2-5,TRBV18,CASSPPGDQETQYF
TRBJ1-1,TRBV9,CASSVGENTEAFF
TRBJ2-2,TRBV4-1,CASSHLTGGNTGELFF
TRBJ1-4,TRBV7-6,CASSLVTGGEKLFF
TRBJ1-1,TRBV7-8,CASSPQGSEAFF